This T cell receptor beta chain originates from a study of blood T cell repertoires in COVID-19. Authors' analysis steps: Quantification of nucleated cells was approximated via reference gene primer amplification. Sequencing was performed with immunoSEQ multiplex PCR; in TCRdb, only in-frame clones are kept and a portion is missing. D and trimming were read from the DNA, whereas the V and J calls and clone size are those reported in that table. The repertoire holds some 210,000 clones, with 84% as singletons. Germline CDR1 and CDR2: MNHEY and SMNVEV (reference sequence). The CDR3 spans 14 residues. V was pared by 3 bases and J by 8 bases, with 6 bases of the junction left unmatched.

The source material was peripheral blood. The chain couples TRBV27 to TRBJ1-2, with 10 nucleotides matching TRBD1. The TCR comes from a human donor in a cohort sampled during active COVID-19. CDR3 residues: CASSLGQGSWGYTF. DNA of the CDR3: TGTGCCAGCAGTTTGGGACAGGGGAGTTGGGGCTACACCTTC.